Ten or more counts support the clone carrying this TCR beta chain. Its antigen is unknown. The data originate from a study of T cell repertoires in cytomegalovirus infection. Turning to the study itself: The study used recently identified HLA-C-restricted and well-studied HLA-B-restricted CMV epitopes. In public TCR beta signatures, there were indications of both CMV infection and matching HLA type. Regarding the study as a whole: The ex vivo response was dominated by HLA-C-restricted CMV-specific TCR beta clonotypes. The cumulative frequency of public TCR beta families identified carriers of CMV plus the relevant HLA.

The CDR3 runs to 14 residues. Germline V gene lookup returns CDR1 SGHVS and CDR2 FNYEAQ. Trimming cost V 6 bases and J 1 base, with 12 bases left between them. TCRdb itself ran the reads through MiXCR, one entry per CDR3 protein. The sample carries roughly 120,000 distinct CDR3 sequences, around 32% recorded once. The V gene is TRBV7-6, the J gene TRBJ2-5; D possibly corresponds to TRBD2 (5 bases). The sequence derives from a human donor in good health (CMV status not recorded). Some clones in this sample may be carry-over from other donors' samples. The specimen was CD8+ T cells from cultured PBMCs, collected from culture after CMV antigen stimulation. Here the CDR3 DNA reads TGTGCCAGCAGGCTGAAAGGGAGCCAAGAGACCCAGTACTTC. It codes for CASRLKGSQETQYF.